This record covers a single T cell receptor beta chain. What it recognizes is unknown. The sample comes from a study of T cell responses to AZD1222 COVID-19 vaccine. Findings of the study overall: Donors skewed white British and female; clonal diversity was possibly underestimated. Across the whole spike, CD4 TCRs peaked at regions 160-218 and 743-854. Unmutated variant regions are reportedly targeted by nearly half of spike-specific TCRs.

The V end lost 3 bases, the J end lost 5 bases, and 19 bases lay between the germline ends. This CDR3 spans 17 amino acids. CDR1 MNHEY and CDR2 SMNVEV come from the germline V gene (reference sequence). The protocol was immunoSEQ multiplex PCR, while the TCRdb copy is restricted to in-frame clones and leaves out a portion. The profile shows some 100,000 clones, roughly nine tenths of them singletons. The chain joins TRBV27 to TRBJ1-4; D not certain. The sequence derives from an adult in good health. The sample was peripheral blood, taken on day 0 of AZD1222 vaccination. CDR3 sequence reads: CASSFSPPQWSNEKLFF. The CDR3 DNA reads TGTGCCAGCAGTTTTTCCCCCCCCCAGTGGTCGAATGAAAAACTGTTTTTT.